The 24 T cell receptor beta chains listed next were all sequenced from one sample in a study of T cells in Graves' hyperthyroidism and ophthalmopathy. Amplified regions were TCR beta CDR3 sequences from RNA transcripts. Initially, a first-round RT-PCR of the TCR CDR3 employed the HTBI primer set. From the multiplex PCR reads, TCRdb called clonotypes with MiXCR, one entry per CDR3 protein. The table records 300,000 or so distinct CDR3 sequences, roughly 17% of them present only once. Sequencing was done on a sample of blood. The receptors originated from a man aged 30 to 45 with Graves' hyperthyroidism.

This clonotype was seen many times. V usage is TRBV18 and J usage is TRBJ2-1; 7 nucleotides match TRBD1. Per the germline V gene, CDR1 is KGHSH and CDR2 is LQKENI. Germline trimming cut 8 bases from V and 8 bases from J; bases unmatched to any gene: 3. The CDR3 extends over 11 amino acids. The CDR3 protein is CASRTGDEQFF. The CDR3 coding sequence is TGTGCCAGCAGAACAGGGGATGAGCAGTTCTTC.

This clonotype was counted ten times or more. The chain recombines TRBV11-2 with TRBJ1-1; D possibly corresponds to TRBD1 (5 bases). Trimming took off 7 bases at V and 5 bases at J, with 20 bases between the two ends. The CDR3 loop spans 15 amino acids. Germline lookup yields CDR1 SGHAT and CDR2 FQNNGV. The CDR3 coding sequence is TGTGCCAGCATCCTAGCCACGGGGCTTGGAACTGAAGCTTTCTTT. It is translated as CASILATGLGTEAFF.

In its sample, this clonotype was seen many times. This rearrangement joins TRBV7-3 to TRBJ2-3; D call uncertain. Deletions cut 2 bases from V and 0 bases from J, with 9 bases between. Germline V gene sequence: CDR1 SGHTA, CDR2 FQGTGA. The CDR3 contains 15 residues. The CDR3 is CASSLGGFSTDTQYF. The CDR3 DNA sequence: TGTGCCAGCAGCTTAGGCGGATTTAGCACAGATACGCAGTATTTT.

The CDR3 region has the DNA TGTGCCAGCACCCCACGGACGTTTCCCCCTTACAGGAATGAGCAGTTCTTC. Protein product: CASTPRTFPPYRNEQFF. The V and J genes are TRBV14 and TRBJ2-1; D perhaps matches TRBD1 (5 bases). The CDR3 totals 17 residues. Trimming took off 7 bases at V and 7 bases at J, with 26 bases between the two ends. Germline-derived CDR1 and CDR2 are SGHDN and FVKESK.

This clonotype was found a few times. The genes are TRBV5-1 and TRBJ1-1; D call uncertain. Trimming shortened V by 2 bases and J by 1 base, and 9 bases separated the two germline ends. The CDR3 contains 14 residues. Per the germline V gene, CDR1 is SGHRS and CDR2 is YFSETQ. The CDR3 DNA reads TGCGCCAGCAGCTTACAGTCGGAGAACACTGAAGCTTTCTTT. Its protein is CASSLQSENTEAFF.

The rearrangement uses TRBV6-1 and TRBJ1-6, with D hard to call. Trimming took off 6 bases at V and 7 bases at J, with 10 bases between the two ends. CDR1 and CDR2 (germline): MNHNS, SASEGT. The CDR3 consists of 13 residues. The chain's CDR3 is CASSQVPNSPLHF. The CDR3 nucleotides read TGTGCCAGCAGCCAGGTCCCGAATTCACCCCTCCACTTT.

This clonotype was found many times. The J gene is TRBJ2-3, the V gene TRBV3-1, with 7 bases aligning to TRBD1. The CDR3 extends over 15 amino acids. Germline V lookup: CDR1 LGHDT, CDR2 YNNKEL (reference sequence). Losses at the gene ends were 1 base for V and 3 bases for J; bases not matched to a gene: 4. Here the CDR3 reads CASSQVDRATDTQYF. The CDR3 region has the DNA TGTGCCAGCAGCCAAGTCGACAGGGCGACAGATACGCAGTATTTT.

This clonotype was detected many times. The chain couples TRBV27 to TRBJ2-5; D is ambiguous. The CDR3 totals 13 residues. Germline CDR1 and CDR2: MNHEY and SMNVEV (reference sequence). V shed 4 bases and J shed 2 bases, with 8 bases lying between them. This CDR3 reads CASSSTYQETQYF. The CDR3, as DNA: TGTGCCAGCAGTTCCACTTATCAAGAGACCCAGTACTTC.

In its sample, this clonotype was seen many times. The chain is built from TRBV29-1 and TRBJ2-1; 12 bases align to TRBD2. J gave up 7 bases and V 8 bases, and 9 bases lay outside the gene matches. Germline V gene lookup returns CDR1 SQVTM and CDR2 ANQGSEA. This CDR3 spans 14 amino acids. The CDR3 reads CSSLTSGRVNEQFF. The CDR3 region has the DNA TGCAGCTCCTTGACTAGCGGGAGAGTTAATGAGCAGTTCTTC.

This clonotype has more than one count but fewer than ten. The rearrangement joins TRBV19 to TRBJ1-5, with TRBD1 as a possible D gene (5 bases). V lost 10 bases to trimming and J lost 0 bases, with 16 bases between them. The CDR3 is 15 residues long. CDR1 is LNHDA, CDR2 SQIVND, per germline (reference sequence). CDR3 in DNA: TGTGCCACCTCACTCTGGGGGAATAGCAATCAGCCCCAGCATTTT. Residues: CATSLWGNSNQPQHF. Full variable domain (remainder filled in from reference TRBV19 and TRBJ1-5): DGGITQSPKYLFRKEGQNVTLSCEQNLNHDAMYWYRQDPGQGLRLIYYSQIVNDFQKGDIAEGYSVSREKKESFPLTVTSAQKNPTAFYLCATSLWGNSNQPQHFGDGTRLSIL.

This chain uses TRBV20-1 with TRBJ2-7; D is unclear. CDR3 length: 13 residues. The germline CDR1 and CDR2 sequences are DFQATT and SNEGSKA (reference sequence). Trimming pared 0 bases from V and 6 bases from J, leaving 12 bases between. The CDR3 nucleotides are TGCAGTGCTAGAGATCCTCAAGCTGGCGAGCAGTACTTC. Its protein product is CSARDPQAGEQYF.

This clonotype has at least ten counts. CDR3 in amino acids: CASSPPGGAREKLFF. The CDR3, as DNA: TGTGCCAGCAGTCCTCCTGGTGGAGCGCGGGAAAAACTGTTTTTT. The rearrangement uses TRBV12-3 or TRBV12-4 and TRBJ1-4; no reliable D call. The CDR3 is 15 residues long. V dropped 5 bases and J dropped 8 bases, with 18 bases sitting between them.

This clonotype was observed a few times. The genes are TRBV6-5 and TRBJ2-5; D remains unclear. Trimming cost V 4 bases and J 3 bases, with 18 bases left between them. The CDR3 length is 16 residues. Germline V lookup: CDR1 MNHEY, CDR2 SVGAGI. The CDR3 DNA reads as TGTGCCAGCAGTTCTCTCCCTTGGCGGTCGAAAGAGACCCAGTACTTC. Encoded protein: CASSSLPWRSKETQYF.

About this clonotype: It may be a read error: a sequence one base away is much more abundant. The chain employs TRBV3-1 and TRBJ1-2; 11 positions agree with TRBD1. The CDR3 has 16 residues. V lost 4 bases to trimming and J lost 6 bases; unmatched junction nucleotides: 10. Germline CDR1 is LGHDT and CDR2 is YNNKEL (reference sequence). CDR3 residues: CASSLGGQGASHGYTF. Here the CDR3 DNA reads TGTGCCAGCAGCCTCGGAGGACAGGGGGCTAGCCATGGCTACACCTTC.

J is TRBJ2-1 and V is TRBV7-9; TRBD2 matches at 10 bases. Germline CDR1 and CDR2: SEHNR and FQNEAQ (reference sequence). The V and J ends lost 6 bases and 5 bases, in that order; junction bases with no gene match: 4. CDR3 length: 14 amino acids. The chain's CDR3 is CASSTSGDHNEQFF. For the CDR3, the DNA is TGTGCCAGCAGTACTAGCGGGGATCACAATGAGCAGTTCTTC. Using reference TRBV7-9 and TRBJ2-1 for the parts outside the CDR3, the full variable domain is DTGVSQNPRHKITKRGQNVTFRCDPISEHNRLYWYRQTLGQGPEFLTYFQNEAQLEKSRLLSDRFSAERPKGSFSTLEIQRTEQGDSAMYLCASSTSGDHNEQFFGPGTRLTVL.

This clonotype was counted a few times. This rearrangement joins TRBV29-1 to TRBJ2-1; tentatively, D is TRBD1 (5 bases). The V and J ends lost 8 bases and 3 bases respectively, with 11 bases between them. This CDR3 has 12 residues. Germline assignment: CDR1 SQVTM and CDR2 ANQGSEA. Here the CDR3 reads CSPLTDYNEQFF. The CDR3 bases are TGCAGCCCTCTGACAGACTACAATGAGCAGTTCTTC.

This clonotype has at least ten counts. V usage is TRBV2 and J usage is TRBJ2-2; 7 positions agree with TRBD2. The CDR3 extends over 16 amino acids. CDR1 SNHLY and CDR2 FYNNEI come from the germline V gene. Trimming at V came to 1 base and at J to 5 bases, leaving 7 bases not matched to a gene. CDR3 coding DNA: TGTGCCAGCAGTGAAGACGGCCCCGGGGGGACCGGGGAGCTGTTTTTT. Translation: CASSEDGPGGTGELFF.

The chain links TRBV10-3 to TRBJ1-3; the D gene is possibly TRBD1 (6 bases). The germline CDR1 and CDR2 sequences are ENHRY and SYGVKD. V was trimmed by 6 bases and J by 2 bases, leaving 11 bases between them. The CDR3 consists of 14 residues. This chain's CDR3 is CAIRHREAGNTIYF. DNA of the CDR3: TGTGCCATCAGGCACAGGGAGGCTGGAAACACCATATATTTT.

At least ten counts were recorded for this clonotype. The V and J genes are TRBV2 and TRBJ2-2; 7 bases are a match to TRBD1. Germline values: CDR1 SNHLY, CDR2 FYNNEI. The CDR3 length is 16 residues. J lost 1 base, V lost 4 bases, and 6 bases had no gene match. CDR3 in DNA: TGTGCCAGCAGTGTTCCTAGGACAGGGAACACCGGGGAGCTGTTTTTT. It codes for CASSVPRTGNTGELFF.

The chain carries TRBV5-1 and TRBJ2-7; 8 bases fit TRBD1. The CDR3 contains 14 residues. Trimming took 4 bases from V and 5 from J; bases not matched to a gene: 8. In germline, CDR1 is SGHRS, CDR2 YFSETQ. The CDR3 here is CASSRRDRRNEQYF. CDR3 DNA: TGCGCCAGCAGCCGCCGGGACAGGCGCAACGAGCAGTACTTC.

The chain has TRBV5-4 and TRBJ1-2; no firm D call. CDR1 and CDR2 from the germline V gene are SGHNT and YYREEE (reference sequence). The CDR3 has 15 residues. V was clipped by 4 bases and J by 2 bases, with 15 bases between them. The DNA for the CDR3 is TGTGCCAGCAGCGCGCGGCGAGGAACCAACTATGGCTACACCTTC. It yields the protein CASSARRGTNYGYTF.

This clonotype was counted a few times. This chain joins TRBV7-3 and TRBJ2-5, with D unclear. This CDR3 region has 15 residues. V was shortened by 3 bases and J by 0 bases, with 11 bases between the two germline ends. CDR1 is SGHTA, CDR2 FQGTGA, per germline. Here the CDR3 DNA reads TGTGCCAGCAGCTTGGCCGGCGCGTACCAAGAGACCCAGTACTTC. It translates to CASSLAGAYQETQYF.

This clonotype was detected many times. The chain recombines TRBV6-1 with TRBJ1-3; no definite D call. Per the germline V gene, CDR1 is MNHNS and CDR2 is SASEGT. The CDR3 is 14 amino acids. The germline V and J ends were trimmed by 6 bases and 3 bases, with 12 bases remaining between them. For the CDR3, the DNA is TGTGCCAGCAGCCCCGAGGGCTTTGGAAACACCATATATTTT. The encoded protein is CASSPEGFGNTIYF.

This clonotype was observed a handful of times. The gene calls are TRBV14 and TRBJ1-2, with D unresolved. Trimming left V 0 bases short and J 4 bases short, with 9 bases between. CDR3 size: 14 residues. The germline CDR1 and CDR2 sequences are SGHDN and FVKESK. The CDR3 protein is CASSQDQSGYGYTF. In DNA form, the CDR3 reads TGTGCCAGCAGCCAAGATCAGTCCGGCTATGGCTACACCTTC.